Listed below are T cell receptor beta chains from one sample, sequenced in a study of cytomegalovirus exposure and HLA in healthy donors. Using immunoSEQ multiplex PCR, the repertoire was profiled, and TCRdb retains in-frame clones only, with some absent. The sample shows about 130,000 clones, around 81% of them seen only once. What was sequenced was PBMCs. Receptor source: a female donor in good health and CMV-seronegative. CDR3s include the opening cysteine and the closing phenylalanine or tryptophan. The order of the fields is J gene, clone size, V gene, D gene, CDR3 DNA, CDR3 protein. D genes are given only for firm matches. Expanded clones get a size class; other rows say once, few or many, or leave the size out.

>TRBJ1-4|NA|TRBV28|NA
TGTGCCAGCAGTTTAATCTTAATGGACAGAACTAATGAAAAACTGTTTTTT
CASSLILMDRTNEKLFF
>TRBJ2-3|NA|TRBV11-3|TRBD2
TGTGCCAGCAGCCCGGGAGGGCCGATAGATACGCAGTATTTT
CASSPGGPIDTQYF
>TRBJ2-7|NA|TRBV27|NA
TGTGCCAGCAGTTCCCCAGCGGCCCCCTACGAGCAGTACTTC
CASSSPAAPYEQYF
>TRBJ2-7|NA|TRBV2|TRBD2
TGTGCCAGCAGCGATGTAGCGGGTTCCTCCTACGAGCAGTACTTC
CASSDVAGSSYEQYF
>TRBJ1-6|NA|TRBV19|TRBD1
TGTGCCAGTAGCAGAGCCGGGACAGTGAACTCACCCCTCCACTTT
CASSRAGTVNSPLHF
>TRBJ2-7|NA|TRBV6-5|NA
TGTGCCAGCAGGGGCTCATTAACCTACGAGCAGTACTTC
CASRGSLTYEQYF
>TRBJ2-7|NA|TRBV4-1|TRBD1
TGCGCCAGCAGCACCTCCCCGGGACAGGGGTCTGGCGAGCAGTACTTC
CASSTSPGQGSGEQYF
>TRBJ2-5|NA|TRBV6-1|TRBD2
TGTGCCGGACGGTACGGGAGGGTCGGAGAGACCCAGTACTTC
CAGRYGRVGETQYF
>TRBJ2-7|NA|TRBV5-4|NA
TGTGCCAGCAGCTTACAGGACTCCTACGAGCAGTACTTC
CASSLQDSYEQYF
>TRBJ1-1|NA|TRBV7-3|NA
TGTGCCAGCAGCTCAGGACAGCTGAACACTGAAGCTTTCTTT
CASSSGQLNTEAFF
>TRBJ2-1|NA|TRBV28|TRBD2
TGTGCCAGCAGTTTAAATCGACTAGCGGGGATCGACAATGAGCAGTTCTTC
CASSLNRLAGIDNEQFF
>TRBJ2-2|few|TRBV11-3|NA
TGTGCCAGCAGCCCGCGAGGCACCGGGGAGCTGTTTTTT
CASSPRGTGELFF
>TRBJ2-1|NA|TRBV5-6|TRBD2
TGTGCCAGCAGCGTAGCGGGGGGGCCTGGGAATGAGCAGTTCTTC
CASSVAGGPGNEQFF
>TRBJ2-5|NA|TRBV2|NA
TGTGCCAGCAGACAAGACAGCCCGGAGACCCAGTACTTC
CASRQDSPETQYF
>TRBJ1-6|NA|TRBV6-5|NA
TGTGCCAGCCGACCGTCAGCGGCGAGAAATTCACCCCTCCACTTT
CASRPSAARNSPLHF
>TRBJ2-5|NA|TRBV6-5|TRBD2
TGTGCCAGCAGTTACTCGACGGGAGGAGAGACCCAGTACTTC
CASSYSTGGETQYF
>TRBJ2-7|few|TRBV2|TRBD2
TGTGCCAGCAGTGATCCCTGGGGGCGGGAGGTAGAGCAGTACTTC
CASSDPWGREVEQYF
>TRBJ2-1|NA|TRBV11-1|TRBD2
TGTGCCAGCAGCCTAACTAGCGGACCTTACAATGAGCAGTTCTTC
CASSLTSGPYNEQFF
>TRBJ2-5|few|TRBV28|NA
TGTGCCAGCAGTCCCGGCGCCGGGTCGGGGACCCAGTACTTC
CASSPGAGSGTQYF
>TRBJ2-3|NA|TRBV25-1|TRBD2
TGTGCCAGCAGCGTCTCTCAGCGGGGGGGCACAGATACGCAGTATTTT
CASSVSQRGGTDTQYF
>TRBJ1-6|NA|TRBV6-1|NA
TGTGCCAGCAAGGACAGCAATAATTCACCCCTCCACTTT
CASKDSNNSPLHF
>TRBJ2-4|NA|TRBV5-6|TRBD2
TGTGCCAGCAGCTTTCTCCATACGGGAGGGGGGGCCAAAAACATTCAGTACTTC
CASSFLHTGGGAKNIQYF
>TRBJ2-1|NA|TRBV4-2|TRBD2
TGTGCCAGCAGCCAAGATTTGTCGACTAGCGTTTACAATGAGCAGTTCTTC
CASSQDLSTSVYNEQFF
>TRBJ1-2|NA|TRBV6-5|TRBD1
TGTGCCAGCAGTAAAGCCGGGACAGGGGATGGCTACACCTTC
CASSKAGTGDGYTF
>TRBJ1-5|NA|TRBV2|NA
TGTGCCAGCAGTGACGGGGGGGTGGGCAATCAGCCCCAGCATTTT
CASSDGGVGNQPQHF
>TRBJ1-6|NA|TRBV4-1|TRBD1
TGCGCCAGCAGCCAAGATATTGGCAGGGGGAATTCACCCCTCCACTTT
CASSQDIGRGNSPLHF
>TRBJ2-2|NA|TRBV10-1|NA
TGCGCCAGCAGTGACGACCCGGCGAGGGCAGCCGGGGAGCTGTTTTTT
CASSDDPARAAGELFF
>TRBJ2-7|NA|TRBV18|NA
TGTGCCAGCTCACCAAGACAGTCCTACGAGCAGTACTTC
CASSPRQSYEQYF
>TRBJ2-6|NA|TRBV5-1|TRBD1
TGCGCCAGCAGCTCGGGACAGGGCGTCAATACCGTCCTGACTTTC
CASSSGQGVNTVLTF
>TRBJ1-2|NA|TRBV18|NA
TGTGCCAGCTCACAGACGCCGGGGGGCTATGGCTACACCTTC
CASSQTPGGYGYTF
>TRBJ2-2|NA|TRBV11-1|NA
TGTGCCAGCAGCTGGGAGGGGGCCGGGGAGCTGTTTTTT
CASSWEGAGELFF
>TRBJ1-6|NA|TRBV18|TRBD1
TGTGCCAGCTCACTACAACAGGGGCAGAGGAATTCACCCCTCCACTTT
CASSLQQGQRNSPLHF
>TRBJ1-1|NA|TRBV6-5|NA
TGTGCCAGCAGTTACCCCCCCCTAAATGAAGCTTTCTTT
CASSYPPLNEAFF
>TRBJ2-7|NA|TRBV14|NA
TGTGCCAGCAGCCTGAGCGTACCGGGCTACGAGCAGTACTTC
CASSLSVPGYEQYF
>TRBJ2-5|few|TRBV7-8|TRBD2
TGTGCCAGCAGCTTAGGGACTAGCGGGAGCGGGACCCAGTACTTC
CASSLGTSGSGTQYF
>TRBJ2-3|NA|TRBV9|TRBD2
TGTGCCAGCAGCGCTAGCGGGAGGGGCACAGATACGCAGTATTTT
CASSASGRGTDTQYF
>TRBJ1-3|NA|TRBV5-1|NA
TGCGCCAGCAGCTTGGGTACAGGAAACACCATATATTTT
CASSLGTGNTIYF
>TRBJ2-7|NA|TRBV6-5|TRBD1
TGTGCCAGCAGTTACTCCGGGACAGCGGCCTACGAGCAGTACTTC
CASSYSGTAAYEQYF
>TRBJ1-5|once|TRBV5-5|TRBD1
TGTGCCAGCAGCGAGACAGGGGGAGGCAATCAGCCCCAGCATTTT
CASSETGGGNQPQHF
>TRBJ1-2|NA|TRBV7-9|TRBD1
TGTGCCAGCAGCGCAATAGGGTGGAGAGGACAGGGAGGCGGCTACACCTTC
CASSAIGWRGQGGGYTF
>TRBJ1-4|NA|TRBV7-6|TRBD1
TGTGCCAGCAGCTTAATGAGACAGGGCGAACTGTTTTTT
CASSLMRQGELFF
>TRBJ1-1|few|TRBV7-9|NA
TGTGCCAGCAGCTTATTTAATCAGAATGAAGCTTTCTTT
CASSLFNQNEAFF
>TRBJ1-6|NA|TRBV7-2|NA
TGTGCCAGCAGTCTTATGTACAGGGTGGGATCACCCCTCCACTTT
CASSLMYRVGSPLHF
>TRBJ1-2|NA|TRBV7-9|NA
TGTGCCAGCAGCTCAATAGCAGGGGCCTATGGCTACACCTTC
CASSSIAGAYGYTF
>TRBJ1-1|NA|TRBV28|NA
TGTGCCAGCAGTTTATTGGCGGGTACGAACACTGAAGCTTTCTTT
CASSLLAGTNTEAFF
>TRBJ1-1|once|TRBV11-2|NA
TGTGCCAGCAGCTTATCTCTCAGTGAGGTAACTGAAGCTTTCTTT
CASSLSLSEVTEAFF
>TRBJ2-3|NA|TRBV19|TRBD2
TGTGCCAGTAGTATAGGACTAGCGGGGGAAACAGATACGCAGTATTTT
CASSIGLAGETDTQYF
>TRBJ2-7|NA|TRBV6-6|TRBD2
TGTGCCAGCAGTCATAGCGGGAGCGTCTACGAGCAGTACTTC
CASSHSGSVYEQYF
>TRBJ2-3|NA|TRBV2|NA
TGTGCCAGCAGTTTACTGGTAGATACGCAGTATTTT
CASSLLVDTQYF